The rows below give T cell receptor beta chains drawn from one sample of a study of cytomegalovirus exposure and HLA in healthy donors. Repertoires were generated with immunoSEQ multiplex PCR, while TCRdb's copy carries only in-frame clones and drops some. The sample includes about 82,000 clones, 65% to 80% of them seen just once. The specimen was PBMCs. The receptors originated from a human donor in good health. Each CDR3 is given with its conserved first and last residue. The D gene is left open where the match is weak. Clone sizes are given selectively: once, few, many, or a class where the clone is expanded.

v_gene: TRBV6-5
j_gene: TRBJ1-6
d_gene: .
abundance: .
CDR3aa: CASSYSPQGMNSPLHF
CDR3nt: TGTGCCAGCAGTTACTCACCCCAGGGGATGAATTCACCCCTCCACTTT

v_gene: TRBV6-5
j_gene: TRBJ1-1
d_gene: .
abundance: .
CDR3aa: CASSQGQMNTEAFF
CDR3nt: TGTGCCAGCAGCCAGGGACAAATGAACACTGAAGCTTTCTTT

v_gene: TRBV11-2
j_gene: TRBJ1-2
d_gene: TRBD1
abundance: .
CDR3aa: CASSTLTGPDGYTF
CDR3nt: TGTGCCAGCAGCACACTGACAGGGCCGGATGGCTACACCTTC

v_gene: TRBV29-1
j_gene: TRBJ2-5
d_gene: .
abundance: .
CDR3aa: CSVEGREETQYF
CDR3nt: TGCAGCGTTGAAGGGAGGGAAGAGACCCAGTACTTC

v_gene: TRBV9
j_gene: TRBJ2-7
d_gene: .
abundance: once
CDR3aa: CASSVGSGIYYEQYF
CDR3nt: TGTGCCAGCAGCGTAGGATCAGGGATTTACTACGAGCAGTACTTC

v_gene: TRBV6-5
j_gene: TRBJ1-2
d_gene: TRBD1
abundance: .
CDR3aa: CASRQGAGYGYTF
CDR3nt: TGTGCCAGCAGGCAGGGGGCTGGGTATGGCTACACCTTC

v_gene: TRBV9
j_gene: TRBJ2-5
d_gene: .
abundance: .
CDR3aa: CASSVADGRQVETQYF
CDR3nt: TGTGCCAGCAGCGTAGCTGATGGTAGGCAGGTGGAGACCCAGTACTTC

v_gene: TRBV12-5
j_gene: TRBJ1-5
d_gene: .
abundance: few
CDR3aa: CASGLTQAGDQPQNF
CDR3nt: TGTGCTAGTGGTTTGACCCAGGCGGGGGATCAGCCCCAGAATTTT

v_gene: TRBV2
j_gene: TRBJ1-5
d_gene: .
abundance: .
CDR3aa: CASRREYNQPQHF
CDR3nt: TGTGCCAGCAGGAGGGAGTACAATCAGCCCCAGCATTTT

v_gene: TRBV9
j_gene: TRBJ1-4
d_gene: .
abundance: .
CDR3aa: CASSGGMNNEKLFF
CDR3nt: TGTGCCAGCAGCGGCGGGATGAATAATGAAAAACTGTTTTTT

v_gene: TRBV2
j_gene: TRBJ2-3
d_gene: .
abundance: once
CDR3aa: CASSQGGTQYF
CDR3nt: TGTGCCAGCAGCCAGGGTGGTACGCAGTATTTT

v_gene: TRBV19
j_gene: TRBJ1-2
d_gene: TRBD1
abundance: .
CDR3aa: CASNLNEDRAQVGGYTF
CDR3nt: TGTGCCAGTAACCTAAACGAGGACAGGGCCCAGGTTGGTGGCTACACCTTC

v_gene: TRBV10-2
j_gene: TRBJ1-2
d_gene: .
abundance: .
CDR3aa: CASGTGDYGYTF
CDR3nt: TGCGCCAGCGGGACGGGGGACTATGGCTACACCTTC

v_gene: TRBV5-5
j_gene: TRBJ1-2
d_gene: TRBD1
abundance: .
CDR3aa: CASSLDFRTGDGYTF
CDR3nt: TGTGCCAGCAGCTTGGATTTCAGGACAGGGGATGGCTACACCTTC

v_gene: TRBV27
j_gene: TRBJ2-7
d_gene: .
abundance: once
CDR3aa: CASSYRRGEQYF
CDR3nt: TGTGCCAGCAGCTACCGGAGGGGCGAGCAGTACTTC

v_gene: TRBV9
j_gene: TRBJ2-3
d_gene: TRBD2
abundance: .
CDR3aa: CASSRELAGAGADTQYF
CDR3nt: TGTGCCAGCAGTAGGGAGCTAGCGGGGGCCGGGGCAGATACGCAGTATTTT

v_gene: TRBV7-2
j_gene: TRBJ2-1
d_gene: TRBD2
abundance: .
CDR3aa: CASSSRTSGYNEQFF
CDR3nt: TGTGCCAGCAGCTCGAGGACTAGCGGCTACAATGAGCAGTTCTTC

v_gene: TRBV2
j_gene: TRBJ2-2
d_gene: TRBD2
abundance: .
CDR3aa: CASEGLANTGELFF
CDR3nt: TGTGCCAGCGAGGGACTAGCGAACACCGGGGAGCTGTTTTTT

v_gene: TRBV4-3
j_gene: TRBJ2-1
d_gene: TRBD2
abundance: .
CDR3aa: CASSQDKGTSGGALYNEQFF
CDR3nt: TGCGCCAGCAGCCAAGATAAGGGGACTAGCGGGGGGGCTCTCTACAATGAGCAGTTCTTC

v_gene: TRBV6-5
j_gene: TRBJ1-1
d_gene: TRBD1
abundance: .
CDR3aa: CASSVGRTGRTEAFF
CDR3nt: TGTGCCAGCAGTGTCGGCCGGACAGGGAGAACTGAAGCTTTCTTT

v_gene: TRBV5-4
j_gene: TRBJ1-2
d_gene: .
abundance: .
CDR3aa: CASSSNYGGGYGYTF
CDR3nt: TGTGCCAGCAGCTCTAATTACGGGGGGGGATATGGCTACACCTTC

v_gene: TRBV2
j_gene: TRBJ2-5
d_gene: TRBD2
abundance: .
CDR3aa: CASSVVLAVKETQYF
CDR3nt: TGTGCCAGCAGTGTGGTACTAGCGGTAAAAGAGACCCAGTACTTC

v_gene: TRBV5-1
j_gene: TRBJ2-1
d_gene: TRBD2
abundance: .
CDR3aa: CASSVAGGRNNEQFF
CDR3nt: TGCGCCAGCAGCGTAGCGGGGGGCCGGAACAATGAGCAGTTCTTC

v_gene: TRBV6-5
j_gene: TRBJ2-7
d_gene: TRBD2
abundance: .
CDR3aa: CASGAGGAYEQYF
CDR3nt: TGTGCCAGCGGGGCGGGGGGTGCCTACGAGCAGTACTTC

v_gene: TRBV30
j_gene: TRBJ1-2
d_gene: .
abundance: .
CDR3aa: CAWTGEGNYGYTF
CDR3nt: TGTGCCTGGACCGGGGAGGGGAACTATGGCTACACCTTC

v_gene: TRBV2
j_gene: TRBJ2-7
d_gene: TRBD1
abundance: .
CDR3aa: CASSETPSDRPYEHCF
CDR3nt: TGTGCCAGCAGTGAAACCCCCTCGGACAGGCCTTACGAGCATTGCTTC

v_gene: TRBV4-1
j_gene: TRBJ2-3
d_gene: TRBD2
abundance: few
CDR3aa: CASSQDGNGGALDTQYF
CDR3nt: TGCGCCAGCAGCCAAGACGGCAACGGGGGGGCCTTGGATACGCAGTATTTT

v_gene: TRBV6-1
j_gene: TRBJ2-7
d_gene: .
abundance: .
CDR3aa: CASSESIWSYEQYF
CDR3nt: TGTGCCAGCAGTGAATCTATTTGGAGCTACGAGCAGTACTTC

v_gene: TRBV4-2
j_gene: TRBJ2-3
d_gene: TRBD2
abundance: .
CDR3aa: CASSPWTSSETDTQYF
CDR3nt: TGTGCCAGCAGCCCTTGGACTAGTTCGGAAACAGATACGCAGTATTTT

v_gene: TRBV11-2
j_gene: TRBJ1-1
d_gene: TRBD1
abundance: .
CDR3aa: CASSLLGGVGGGPEEAFF
CDR3nt: TGTGCCAGCAGCTTATTAGGGGGCGTAGGAGGGGGGCCCGAAGAGGCTTTCTTT

v_gene: TRBV7-7
j_gene: TRBJ2-5
d_gene: .
abundance: .
CDR3aa: CASSLSSVQETQYF
CDR3nt: TGTGCTAGCAGCCTATCTAGCGTCCAAGAGACCCAGTACTTC

v_gene: TRBV5-4
j_gene: TRBJ2-7
d_gene: .
abundance: .
CDR3aa: CASSLEQVGEQYF
CDR3nt: TGTGCCAGCAGCTTGGAACAGGTGGGGGAGCAGTACTTC

v_gene: TRBV20-1
j_gene: TRBJ1-4
d_gene: TRBD1
abundance: .
CDR3aa: CSASEDRELFF
CDR3nt: TGCAGTGCTAGCGAGGACAGGGAACTGTTTTTT

v_gene: TRBV18
j_gene: TRBJ2-7
d_gene: TRBD1
abundance: .
CDR3aa: CASSPPGQGYEQYF
CDR3nt: TGTGCCAGCTCACCTCCGGGACAGGGCTACGAGCAGTACTTC

v_gene: TRBV7-9
j_gene: TRBJ1-2
d_gene: TRBD1
abundance: .
CDR3aa: CASSLGTGQNNYGYTF
CDR3nt: TGTGCCAGCAGCTTAGGGACGGGACAGAATAACTATGGCTACACCTTC

v_gene: TRBV11-2
j_gene: TRBJ1-2
d_gene: .
abundance: .
CDR3aa: CASSLGEAASYGYTF
CDR3nt: TGTGCCAGCAGCTTAGGGGAGGCCGCTAGCTATGGCTACACCTTC

v_gene: TRBV10-2
j_gene: TRBJ2-5
d_gene: .
abundance: few
CDR3aa: CASSVGGSPETQYF
CDR3nt: TGCGCCAGCAGTGTCGGAGGGAGCCCCGAGACCCAGTACTTC

v_gene: TRBV29-1
j_gene: TRBJ2-7
d_gene: TRBD1
abundance: once
CDR3aa: CSVGRDRVHEQYF
CDR3nt: TGCAGCGTTGGGAGGGACAGGGTGCACGAGCAGTACTTC

v_gene: TRBV19
j_gene: TRBJ1-1
d_gene: TRBD1
abundance: few
CDR3aa: CASSIAGRGFTEAFF
CDR3nt: TGTGCCAGTAGTATCGCAGGCAGGGGGTTCACTGAAGCTTTCTTT

v_gene: TRBV4-1
j_gene: TRBJ2-1
d_gene: TRBD2
abundance: .
CDR3aa: CASSQFGRGLYNEQFF
CDR3nt: TGCGCCAGCAGCCAATTCGGGCGGGGGTTGTACAATGAGCAGTTCTTC

v_gene: TRBV7-9
j_gene: TRBJ2-1
d_gene: .
abundance: .
CDR3aa: CASSFANEQFF
CDR3nt: TGTGCCAGCAGCTTTGCGAATGAGCAGTTCTTC

v_gene: TRBV5-5
j_gene: TRBJ2-1
d_gene: TRBD2
abundance: .
CDR3aa: CASSLDLAGSYNEQFF
CDR3nt: TGTGCCAGCAGCTTGGACCTAGCGGGGTCTTACAATGAGCAGTTCTTC

v_gene: TRBV6-5
j_gene: TRBJ2-7
d_gene: TRBD1
abundance: .
CDR3aa: CASSEWDREYEQYF
CDR3nt: TGTGCCAGCAGTGAATGGGACAGAGAGTACGAGCAGTACTTC

v_gene: TRBV25-1
j_gene: TRBJ2-7
d_gene: TRBD2
abundance: .
CDR3aa: CASSDSGLAGAGEQYF
CDR3nt: TGTGCCAGCAGTGACTCGGGACTAGCGGGGGCCGGCGAGCAGTACTTC

v_gene: TRBV7-6
j_gene: TRBJ2-3
d_gene: .
abundance: .
CDR3aa: CASSPNRGGTDTQYF
CDR3nt: TGTGCCAGCAGCCCAAACAGGGGGGGAACAGATACGCAGTATTTT

v_gene: TRBV5-1
j_gene: TRBJ1-2
d_gene: TRBD1
abundance: .
CDR3aa: CASSSPTGSYGYTF
CDR3nt: TGCGCCAGCAGCTCCCCGACAGGGTCCTATGGCTACACCTTC

v_gene: TRBV10-3
j_gene: TRBJ1-2
d_gene: .
abundance: .
CDR3aa: CAISEFSGDYGYTF
CDR3nt: TGTGCCATCAGTGAGTTCTCAGGGGACTATGGCTACACCTTC

v_gene: TRBV6-6
j_gene: TRBJ2-2
d_gene: TRBD2
abundance: .
CDR3aa: CASSYSPSGRPGELFF
CDR3nt: TGTGCCAGCAGTTACTCCCCTAGCGGGCGGCCCGGGGAGCTGTTTTTT

v_gene: TRBV2
j_gene: TRBJ1-1
d_gene: .
abundance: few
CDR3aa: CASSGDNKGTEAFF
CDR3nt: TGTGCCAGCAGTGGGGACAATAAAGGCACTGAAGCTTTCTTT

v_gene: TRBV11-2
j_gene: TRBJ1-2
d_gene: .
abundance: .
CDR3aa: CASSLGPTGTYYGYTF
CDR3nt: TGTGCCAGCAGCTTAGGCCCTACAGGGACCTACTATGGCTACACCTTC

v_gene: TRBV11-3
j_gene: TRBJ2-2
d_gene: .
abundance: .
CDR3aa: CASSLVGGAGGELFF
CDR3nt: TGTGCCAGCAGCTTGGTTGGGGGGGCAGGCGGGGAGCTGTTTTTT

v_gene: TRBV6-5
j_gene: TRBJ1-2
d_gene: .
abundance: many
CDR3aa: CASSYGGWGYTF
CDR3nt: TGTGCCAGCAGTTACGGAGGATGGGGCTACACCTTC

v_gene: TRBV11-2
j_gene: TRBJ2-3
d_gene: TRBD2
abundance: .
CDR3aa: CASSLALAGGQDTQYF
CDR3nt: TGTGCCAGCAGCTTAGCCCTAGCGGGGGGGCAAGATACGCAGTATTTT

v_gene: TRBV12-5
j_gene: TRBJ1-1
d_gene: .
abundance: .
CDR3aa: CASGQTGSGRELNTEAFF
CDR3nt: TGTGCTAGTGGTCAAACAGGGTCGGGAAGGGAACTGAACACTGAAGCTTTCTTT

v_gene: TRBV9
j_gene: TRBJ2-5
d_gene: .
abundance: .
CDR3aa: CASSVDRGGETQYF
CDR3nt: TGTGCCAGCAGCGTAGATAGGGGAGGCGAGACCCAGTACTTC

v_gene: TRBV5-4
j_gene: TRBJ1-3
d_gene: .
abundance: .
CDR3aa: CASSFGRQQTIYF
CDR3nt: TGTGCCAGCAGCTTCGGCAGGCAGCAGACCATATATTTT

v_gene: TRBV7-9
j_gene: TRBJ2-5
d_gene: .
abundance: .
CDR3aa: CASSLPDSRWAQYF
CDR3nt: TGTGCCAGCAGCCTCCCGGACAGTCGTTGGGCCCAGTACTTC

v_gene: TRBV4-2
j_gene: TRBJ2-5
d_gene: TRBD2
abundance: .
CDR3aa: CASSQDEAGEETQYF
CDR3nt: TGTGCCAGCAGCCAAGATGAAGCGGGGGAAGAGACCCAGTACTTC

v_gene: TRBV5-1
j_gene: TRBJ1-2
d_gene: TRBD1
abundance: .
CDR3aa: CASSHGQGAGYGYTF
CDR3nt: TGCGCCAGCAGCCACGGACAGGGGGCGGGCTATGGCTACACCTTC